Below are 25 T cell receptor beta chains sequenced from a single sample in a study of T cell repertoires in cytomegalovirus infection. TCRdb passed the reads through MiXCR, listing each CDR3 protein once. The data contain under 250,000 distinct CDR3 sequences, approximately 6.7% of them singletons. Sequenced sample: PBMCs. Receptor source: a human donor in good health (CMV status not recorded). Some clones in this sample may be carry-over from other donors' samples.

This clonotype was detected only a few times. The genes are TRBV27 and TRBJ1-5; D gene unclear. Trimming took off 6 bases at V and 2 bases at J, with 11 bases between the two ends. The V gene's germline CDR1 is MNHEY and CDR2 SMNVEV (reference sequence). The CDR3 consists of 14 residues. The CDR3 DNA reads TGTGCCAGCAGGGCCACGGGTGGCAATCAGCCCCAGCATTTT. Translated, it gives CASRATGGNQPQHF.

This clonotype was counted ten times or more. The genes are TRBV2 and TRBJ1-2; the D is unclear. In germline, CDR1 is SNHLY, CDR2 FYNNEI. The CDR3 has 15 amino acids. Between the trimmed V and J ends, which lost 6 bases and 8 bases, there was a span of 22 bases. CDR3 in amino acids: CASRLYPGSPMGYTF. CDR3 bases: TGTGCCAGCAGGCTCTACCCCGGGAGTCCTATGGGCTACACCTTC.

The chain uses TRBV20-1 and TRBJ2-5; D not certain. The length of the CDR3 is 14 residues. Germline loops: CDR1 DFQATT, CDR2 SNEGSKA (reference sequence). V lost 0 bases to trimming and J lost 4 bases, with 12 bases between them. CDR3 sequence (DNA): TGCAGTGCTAGAGATTTCAGGAAAGGAGAGACCCAGTACTTC. It codes for CSARDFRKGETQYF.

This clonotype has at least ten counts. The rearrangement joins TRBV11-2 to TRBJ2-5, with no clear D. This CDR3 has 12 amino acids. V was pared by 6 bases and J by 5 bases, with 10 bases between. In germline, CDR1 is SGHAT, CDR2 FQNNGV. CDR3: CASSNLRETQYF. The CDR3, as DNA: TGTGCCAGCAGTAACCTCAGGGAGACCCAGTACTTC. Based on the CDR3 plus reference TRBV11-2 and TRBJ2-5, the full variable domain is EAGVAQSPRYKIIEKRQSVAFWCNPISGHATLYWYQQILGQGPKLLIQFQNNGVVDDSQLPKDRFSAERLKGVDSTLKIQPAKLEDSAVYLCASSNLRETQYFGPGTRLLVL.

The sample holds many counts of this clonotype. The chain has TRBV9 and TRBJ1-1; D is uncertain. Trimming took 0 bases from V and 0 from J, leaving 3 bases between them. Per the germline V gene, CDR1 is SGDLS and CDR2 is YYNGEE. This CDR3 contains 13 residues. This CDR3 is CASSVEVNTEAFF. The CDR3 coding sequence is TGTGCCAGCAGCGTAGAAGTGAACACTGAAGCTTTCTTT.

At least ten counts were recorded for this clonotype. V gene TRBV4-1 combines with J gene TRBJ1-1; a possible D gene is TRBD1 (5 bases). V shed 3 bases and J shed 8 bases, with 16 bases lying between them. This CDR3 region has 14 residues. Germline lookup yields CDR1 MGHRA and CDR2 YSYEKL. CDR3 bases: TGCGCCAGCAGCCACCCGGAGGGGTACGCCGAAGCTTTCTTT. This gives the protein CASSHPEGYAEAFF.

The table lists this clonotype with many counts. The genes are TRBV7-2 and TRBJ1-5; D gene unclear. V was pared by 2 bases and J by 8 bases, with 13 bases between. This CDR3 has 14 residues. Germline CDR1 SGHTA, CDR2 FQGNSA. CDR3 loop: CASSLRAALEPQHF. Written as DNA, the CDR3 is TGTGCCAGCAGCTTAAGAGCGGCATTGGAGCCCCAGCATTTT. Combining the CDR3 with reference TRBV7-2 and TRBJ1-5 gives the whole variable domain GAGVSQSPSNKVTEKGKDVELRCDPISGHTALYWYRQSLGQGLEFLIYFQGNSAPDKSGLPSDRFSAERTGGSVSTLTIQRTQQEDSAVYLCASSLRAALEPQHFGDGTRLSIL.

This clonotype was picked up many times. CDR3 coding DNA: TGTGCCAGCAGCTTTCATGGGACAGGGTTGGCCGGGGAGCTGTTTTTT. Amino acid sequence: CASSFHGTGLAGELFF. The chain joins TRBV5-5 to TRBJ2-2, with 9 bases aligning to TRBD1. With V trimmed by 2 bases and J by 6 bases, 8 bases remained unmatched. The CDR3 covers 16 residues. Germline V gene lookup returns CDR1 SGHKS and CDR2 YYEKEE (reference sequence).

A few counts support this clonotype. The chain combines TRBV29-1 with TRBJ1-2, with 11 bases that match TRBD1. The CDR3 is 13 residues long. Per the germline V gene, CDR1 is SQVTM and CDR2 is ANQGSEA. V lost 5 bases to trimming and J lost 7 bases; unmatched junction nucleotides: 6. The CDR3 DNA follows: TGCAGCGTTTCCGGACAGGGGGCCATTGGCTACACCTTC. Amino acid sequence: CSVSGQGAIGYTF.

This clonotype was detected ten times or more. This rearrangement joins TRBV28 to TRBJ2-5; TRBD2 agrees at 7 bases. The germline gives CDR1 MDHEN, CDR2 SYDVKM. This CDR3 is built from 15 residues. J lost 9 bases, V lost 5 bases, and 15 bases had no gene match. In DNA form, the CDR3 reads TGTGCCAGCAGTCCTACTAGCGCGGGGCTCCACCCCCAGTACTTC. Amino acids: CASSPTSAGLHPQYF.

The table lists this clonotype with a few counts. The V call is TRBV15, the J call TRBJ1-5; D unclear. The V end lost 0 bases, the J end lost 6 bases, and 6 bases lay between the germline ends. The CDR3 has 13 residues. Germline CDR1 and CDR2: LNHNV and YYDKDF (reference sequence). The CDR3 DNA follows: TGTGCCACCAGCAGAGATCCTTCTCAGCCCCAGCATTTT. It encodes CATSRDPSQPQHF.

The chain has TRBV4-2 and TRBJ2-3; 10 nucleotides align to TRBD2. The CDR3 is 18 residues long. Germline V gene lookup returns CDR1 LGHNA and CDR2 YNFKEQ. V was clipped by 1 base and J by 2 bases; unmatched bases: 9. The CDR3 reads CASSQATSGLATTDTQYF. The DNA of the CDR3 is TGTGCCAGCAGCCAAGCGACTTCGGGACTAGCGACCACAGATACGCAGTATTTT.

At least ten counts were recorded for this clonotype. V and J are TRBV4-1 and TRBJ1-5, with 7 bases identical to TRBD1. V gave up 4 bases and J gave up 4 bases; unmatched junction bases: 4. Germline V gene data show CDR1 as MGHRA and CDR2 as YSYEKL. This CDR3 contains 14 residues. CDR3 sequence reads: CASSRLQGNQPQHF. CDR3 DNA: TGCGCCAGCAGCCGGCTACAGGGGAATCAGCCCCAGCATTTT.

The V gene is TRBV19, the J gene TRBJ1-5; no definite D call. The CDR3 is 16 amino acids. Trimming stripped 3 bases from V and 2 bases from J, with 14 bases between. Germline CDR1 reads LNHDA; CDR2 reads SQIVND (reference sequence). The CDR3 DNA reads TGTGCCAGTAGTATTGGAATATCCGGGGGCAATCAGCCCCAGCATTTT. This gives the protein CASSIGISGGNQPQHF.

Many counts were recorded for this clonotype. This chain links TRBV7-2 with TRBJ2-7; unclear D gene. Trimming removed 1 base from V and 1 base from J, with 8 bases in between. This CDR3 comprises 14 residues. Germline CDR1 is SGHTA and CDR2 is FQGNSA. In DNA, the CDR3 is TGTGCCAGCAGCTTAGATTCCTGGTCCTACGAGCAGTACTTC. Protein product: CASSLDSWSYEQYF.

This clonotype has at least ten counts. CDR3 sequence (DNA): TGTGCCAGCAGTTATGATGGCTCCGGGAACACCGGGGAGCTGTTTTTT. Translated: CASSYDGSGNTGELFF. The genes are TRBV6-2 or TRBV6-3 and TRBJ2-2; D is uncertain. V lost 3 bases, J lost 1 base, and 12 bases lay in between. The CDR3 has 16 amino acids. Germline-derived CDR1 and CDR2 are MNHEY and SVGEGT.

Note on this clonotype: This may be a read error: a much more frequent sequence differs by one nucleotide. The CDR3 protein is CASSQGLGAEAFF. In DNA, the CDR3 is TGCGCCAGCAGTCAGGGTTTGGGCGCTGAAGCTTTCTTT. The rearrangement links TRBV10-1 to TRBJ1-1, with TRBD1 as a possible D gene (5 bases). The CDR3 sequence is 13 residues long. Germline CDR1 reads WNHNN; CDR2 reads SYGVQD (reference sequence). V was clipped by 5 bases and J by 6 bases, with 13 bases between them.

This clonotype was seen many times. A read error may account for a junction end that differs from germline. This chain uses TRBV2 with TRBJ1-5; D is ambiguous. Germline CDR1 is SNHLY and CDR2 is FYNNEI. The CDR3 is made up of 12 amino acids. This CDR3 is CASRDQNQPQHF. CDR3 bases: TGTGCCAGCCGTGACCAAAATCAGCCCCAGCATTTT.

This clonotype was counted ten times or more. The chain recombines TRBV28 with TRBJ1-6; 7 nucleotides line up with TRBD1. CDR1 MDHEN and CDR2 SYDVKM come from the germline V gene. The trim removed 4 bases at V and 10 bases at J, leaving 7 bases unmatched. This CDR3 is built from 14 residues. The CDR3 DNA follows: TGTGCCAGCAGTTACGGACAGGCTGACTCACCCCTCCACTTT. Its protein product is CASSYGQADSPLHF.

The CDR3 sequence: CSASRATGDINSPLHF. The CDR3, as DNA: TGCAGTGCTAGTCGGGCGACAGGGGACATTAATTCACCCCTCCACTTT. This chain joins TRBV20-1 and TRBJ1-6; TRBD1 matches at 8 bases. Trimming took 3 bases from V and 6 from J; bases not matched to a gene: 10. The CDR3 has 16 amino acids. Looked up from germline, CDR1 is DFQATT and CDR2 is SNEGSKA (reference sequence).

Comments on this clonotype: One end of the junction does not line up with germline, which may come from a read error. The gene calls are TRBV3-1 and TRBJ2-1; weak D call: TRBD2 (6 bases). The germline V gene has CDR1 LGHDT and CDR2 YNNKEL (reference sequence). CDR3 length: 16 residues. The CDR3 spells CASTQGHGGLYNEQFF. CDR3 in DNA: TGTGCCAGCACCCAAGGTCACGGGGGACTTTACAATGAGCAGTTCTTC.

This chain connects TRBV5-1 to TRBJ2-7; no definite D call. CDR1 SGHRS and CDR2 YFSETQ come from the germline V gene. V lost 4 bases and J lost 2, with 13 bases in between. The CDR3 is 14 amino acids. The CDR3 DNA follows: TGCGCCAGCAGCGCTGACACATCCACCTACGAGCAGTACTTC. This sequence encodes CASSADTSTYEQYF.

This clonotype was recorded at least ten times. The rearrangement uses TRBV20-1 and TRBJ2-5; 10 bases align to TRBD1. Losses at the gene ends were 6 bases for V and 1 base for J; bases not matched to a gene: 5. The CDR3 length is 14 residues. Germline V gene lookup returns CDR1 DFQATT and CDR2 SNEGSKA (reference sequence). The CDR3 nucleotides are TGCAGTGCCTGGACAGGGGGGGGCCAAGAGACCCAGTACTTC. Its translation: CSAWTGGGQETQYF.

This chain uses TRBV24-1 with TRBJ2-3; the D is unclear. CDR1 and CDR2 (germline): KGHDR, SFDVKD. V lost 3 bases, J lost 0 bases, and 9 bases lay in between. There are 15 residues in the CDR3. CDR3 residues: CATSDGLASTDTQYF. Here the CDR3 DNA reads TGTGCCACCAGTGATGGGCTGGCTAGCACAGATACGCAGTATTTT.

This clonotype was recorded many times. The rearrangement joins TRBV20-1 to TRBJ2-5, with D possibly matching TRBD2 (9 bases). The V and J ends lost 6 bases and 5 bases respectively, with 28 bases between them. Germline loops: CDR1 DFQATT, CDR2 SNEGSKA (reference sequence). The length of the CDR3 is 17 residues. The CDR3 coding sequence is TGCAGTGCGGAGGACAGGGCCCAGCGGGGGGCATGGGAGACCCAGTACTTC. Protein: CSAEDRAQRGAWETQYF.